In its sample, the clone carrying this TCR beta chain was seen once. The antigen is not known. CDR1 LNHDA and CDR2 SQIVND come from the germline V gene (reference sequence). The CDR3 contains 17 residues. After removal of 5 bases from V and 1 base from J, the junction contained 8 bases not matched to a gene. This sample is drawn from a study of cytomegalovirus exposure and HLA in healthy donors. Study-wide results and caveats: Some V segments (TRBV6-2 and TRBV6-3 among them) were excluded as indistinguishable. Previous analysis showed most TCR beta V segments were productive about 87% or about 30% of the time.

Use of 60 Vbeta and 13 Jbeta primers characterized the PCR. Only in-frame clones appear in the TCRdb table, and some are missing; sequencing was by immunoSEQ multiplex PCR. In the table there are approximately 190,000 clones, over 70% of which are singletons. The receptor was isolated from a man over 45 in good health and CMV-seronegative. Sequences were obtained from PBMCs. The V call is TRBV19, the J call TRBJ1-3; 10 nucleotides line up with TRBD1. The CDR3 DNA reads as TGTGCCAGTAGTTTCCTGACAGGGGGCGCTTCTGGAAACACCATATATTTT. Translated: CASSFLTGGASGNTIYF.